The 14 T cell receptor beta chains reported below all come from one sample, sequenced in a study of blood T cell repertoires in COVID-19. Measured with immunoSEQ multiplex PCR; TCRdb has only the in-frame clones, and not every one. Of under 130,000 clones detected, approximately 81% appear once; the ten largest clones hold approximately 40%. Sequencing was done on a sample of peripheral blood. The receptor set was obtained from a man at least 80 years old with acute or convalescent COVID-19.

The CDR3 DNA reads as TGTGCCAGCAGCTTAACAGACAGGAAGATCAACACTGAAGCTTTCTTT. This translates into CASSLTDRKINTEAFF. J is TRBJ1-1 and V is TRBV7-8; a weak D match, TRBD1 (6 bases). Germline V gene lookup returns CDR1 SGHVS and CDR2 FQNEAQ. The V gene lost 2 bases and the J gene lost 2 bases, with 15 bases spanning the gap. The CDR3 is made up of 16 amino acids. The full variable domain, rest sourced from reference TRBV7-8 and TRBJ1-1, is GAGVSQSPRYKVAKRGQDVALRCDPISGHVSLFWYQQALGQGPEFLTYFQNEAQLDKSGLPSDRFFAERPEGSVSTLKIQRTQQEDSAVYLCASSLTDRKINTEAFFGQGTRLTVV.

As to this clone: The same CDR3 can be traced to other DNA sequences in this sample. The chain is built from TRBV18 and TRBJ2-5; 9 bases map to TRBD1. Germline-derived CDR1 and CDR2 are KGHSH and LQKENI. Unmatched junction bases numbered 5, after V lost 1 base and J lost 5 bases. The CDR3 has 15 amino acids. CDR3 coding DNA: TGTGCCAGCTCACCACGGACAGGGGTTGGGGAGACCCAGTACTTC. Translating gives CASSPRTGVGETQYF. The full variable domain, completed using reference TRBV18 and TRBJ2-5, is NAGVMQNPRHLVRRRGQEARLRCSPMKGHSHVYWYRQLPEEGLKFMVYLQKENIIDESGMPKERFSAEFPKEGPSILRIQQVVRGDSAAYFCASSPRTGVGETQYFGPGTRLLVL.

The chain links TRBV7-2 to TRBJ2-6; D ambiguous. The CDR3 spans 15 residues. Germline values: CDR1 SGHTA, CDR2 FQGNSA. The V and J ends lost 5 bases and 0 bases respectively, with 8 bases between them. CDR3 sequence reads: CASSLSDSGANVLTF. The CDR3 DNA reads TGTGCCAGCAGCCTCAGTGACTCTGGGGCCAACGTCCTGACTTTC.

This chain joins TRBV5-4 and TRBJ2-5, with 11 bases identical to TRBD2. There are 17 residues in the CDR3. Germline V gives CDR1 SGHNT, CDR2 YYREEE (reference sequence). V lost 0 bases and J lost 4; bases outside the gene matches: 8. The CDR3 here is CASSLGRPGLAVETQYF. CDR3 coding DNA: TGTGCCAGCAGCTTGGGCCGACCGGGACTAGCGGTAGAGACCCAGTACTTC. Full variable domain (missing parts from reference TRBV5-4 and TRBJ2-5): ETGVTQSPTHLIKTRGQQVTLRCSSQSGHNTVSWYQQALGQGPQFIFQYYREEENGRGNFPPRFSGLQFPNYSSELNVNALELDDSALYLCASSLGRPGLAVETQYFGPGTRLLVL.

CDR3 bases: TGTGCCAGCTCACCACTCTCAGACAGGGGATCAACCGGGGCCAACGTCCTGACTTTC. Translation gives CASSPLSDRGSTGANVLTF. The V gene is TRBV18, the J gene TRBJ2-6; 8 bases match TRBD1. The germline CDR1 and CDR2 sequences are KGHSH and LQKENI. With 1 base clipped from V and 4 bases from J, the junction kept 12 bases outside the gene matches. CDR3 length: 19 residues.

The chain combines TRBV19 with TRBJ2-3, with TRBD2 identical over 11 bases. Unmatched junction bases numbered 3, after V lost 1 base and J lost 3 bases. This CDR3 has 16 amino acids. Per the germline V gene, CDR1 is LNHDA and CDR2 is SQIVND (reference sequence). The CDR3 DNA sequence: TGTGCCAGTAGTATAGGGCTAGCGGGAGGAACAGATACGCAGTATTTT. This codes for CASSIGLAGGTDTQYF.

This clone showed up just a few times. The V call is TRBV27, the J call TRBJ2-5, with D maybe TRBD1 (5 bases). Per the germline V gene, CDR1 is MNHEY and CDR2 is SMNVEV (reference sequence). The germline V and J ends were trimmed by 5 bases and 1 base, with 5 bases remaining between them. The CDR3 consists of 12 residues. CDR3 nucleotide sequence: TGTGCCAGCAGTGGGGCCCAAGAGACCCAGTACTTC. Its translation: CASSGAQETQYF.

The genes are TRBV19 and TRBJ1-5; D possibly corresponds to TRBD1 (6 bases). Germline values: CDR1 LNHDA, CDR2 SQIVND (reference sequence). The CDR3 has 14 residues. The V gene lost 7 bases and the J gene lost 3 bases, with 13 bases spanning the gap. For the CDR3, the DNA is TGTGCCAGTAAGGAACAGGGACACAATCAGCCCCAGCATTTT. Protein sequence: CASKEQGHNQPQHF. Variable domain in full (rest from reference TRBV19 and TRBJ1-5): DGGITQSPKYLFRKEGQNVTLSCEQNLNHDAMYWYRQDPGQGLRLIYYSQIVNDFQKGDIAEGYSVSREKKESFPLTVTSAQKNPTAFYLCASKEQGHNQPQHFGDGTRLSIL.

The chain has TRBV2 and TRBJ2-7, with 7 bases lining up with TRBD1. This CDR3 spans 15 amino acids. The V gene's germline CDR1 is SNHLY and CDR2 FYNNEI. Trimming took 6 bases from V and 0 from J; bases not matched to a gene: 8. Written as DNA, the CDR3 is TGTGCCAGCAGCAAATCCGGGACAGCCTCCTACGAGCAGTACTTC. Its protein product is CASSKSGTASYEQYF.

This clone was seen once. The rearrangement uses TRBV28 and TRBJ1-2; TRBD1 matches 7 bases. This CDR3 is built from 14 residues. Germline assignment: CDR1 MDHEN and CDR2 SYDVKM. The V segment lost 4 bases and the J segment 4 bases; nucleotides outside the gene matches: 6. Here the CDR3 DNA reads TGTGCCAGCAGTTCGACAGGGCTGGCCTATGGCTACACCTTC. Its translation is CASSSTGLAYGYTF.

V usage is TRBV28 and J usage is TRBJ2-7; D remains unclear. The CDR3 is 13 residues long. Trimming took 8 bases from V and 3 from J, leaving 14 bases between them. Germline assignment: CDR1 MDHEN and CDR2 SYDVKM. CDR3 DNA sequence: TGTGCCAGCCGTCCTACGGGTGTCTACGAGCAGTACTTC. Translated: CASRPTGVYEQYF.

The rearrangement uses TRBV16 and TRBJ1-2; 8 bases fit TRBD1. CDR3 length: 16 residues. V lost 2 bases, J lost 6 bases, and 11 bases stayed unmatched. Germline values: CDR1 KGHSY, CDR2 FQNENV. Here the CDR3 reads CASSQEATGQGHGYTF. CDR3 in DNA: TGTGCCAGCAGCCAAGAAGCAACCGGACAGGGTCATGGCTACACCTTC.

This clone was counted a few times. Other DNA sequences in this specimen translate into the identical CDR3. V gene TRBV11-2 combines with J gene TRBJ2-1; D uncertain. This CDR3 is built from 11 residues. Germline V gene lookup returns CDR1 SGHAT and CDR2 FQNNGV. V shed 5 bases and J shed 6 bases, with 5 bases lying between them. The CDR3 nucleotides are TGTGCCAGCAGCCCATTCAATGAGCAGTTCTTC. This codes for CASSPFNEQFF.

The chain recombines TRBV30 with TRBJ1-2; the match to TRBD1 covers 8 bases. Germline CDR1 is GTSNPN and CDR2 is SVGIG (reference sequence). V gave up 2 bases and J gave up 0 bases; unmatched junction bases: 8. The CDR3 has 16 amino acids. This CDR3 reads CAWSFAGGAPNYGYTF. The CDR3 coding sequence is TGTGCCTGGAGTTTTGCAGGGGGCGCCCCTAACTATGGCTACACCTTC.